This T cell receptor beta chain came from a study of response to subunit inactivated influenza vaccine. Overall study results and limits: That few new T cells are recruited by each seasonal influenza vaccination was the authors' suggestion.

TCRdb re-analysed the RT-PCR reads in MiXCR, keeping a single row per CDR3 protein. The data contain some 150,000 distinct CDR3 sequences, approximately 12% of them singletons. Regarding this clonotype: Its antigen is not known.

The CDR3 covers 16 residues. J lost 8 bases, V lost 1 base, and 9 bases had no gene match. Germline values: CDR1 MGHRA, CDR2 YSYEKL. The data were also submitted as part of a second study, on T cells expressing NK-cell markers. That study reports: Generation of TCR beta cDNA was performed by 5'RACE template switching incorporating UMIs. An anti-gamma-delta TCR antibody confined sorting to alpha-beta TCR T cells across several of the experiments. NKG2C+ dominant clonotype frequencies in six or seven donors were 1.0-7.0% of CD8+ T cells. Whether expanded NKG2C+ T cell clones were HCMV specific stayed uncertain.

The sequenced sample was CD8+ T cells sorted from PBMCs, obtained about 13 days after vaccination. The V and J genes are TRBV4-1 and TRBJ2-1; 9 bases are a match to TRBD1. This TCR was sampled from a man in his fifties who received an inactivated influenza vaccine. The CDR3 DNA reads as TGCGCCAGCAGCCAAGGTGGACAGGGGACGGGCGATGAGCAGTTCTTC. Protein: CASSQGGQGTGDEQFF.